This T cell receptor (beta chain) was sequenced for a study of T cell repertoires in cytomegalovirus infection. In regard to this clonotype: Its antigen is still unknown.

TCRdb re-analysed the reads in MiXCR, keeping a single row per CDR3 protein. This table has roughly 500,000 distinct CDR3 sequences, approximately 46% appearing once. The sequencing here drew on cultured PBMCs, taken from culture after CMV antigen stimulation. The clonotype was recovered from a human donor in good health (CMV status not recorded). Some clones in this sample may be carry-over from other donors' samples.

DNA of the CDR3: TGCAGCGTTGATCAGGGTCCGGGTGGCTACACCTTC. Protein product: CSVDQGPGGYTF. This chain connects TRBV29-1 to TRBJ1-2; maybe TRBD1 (5 bases). Trimming left V 3 bases short and J 7 bases short, with 12 bases between. Germline V lookup: CDR1 SQVTM, CDR2 ANQGSEA. This CDR3 is built from 12 residues.